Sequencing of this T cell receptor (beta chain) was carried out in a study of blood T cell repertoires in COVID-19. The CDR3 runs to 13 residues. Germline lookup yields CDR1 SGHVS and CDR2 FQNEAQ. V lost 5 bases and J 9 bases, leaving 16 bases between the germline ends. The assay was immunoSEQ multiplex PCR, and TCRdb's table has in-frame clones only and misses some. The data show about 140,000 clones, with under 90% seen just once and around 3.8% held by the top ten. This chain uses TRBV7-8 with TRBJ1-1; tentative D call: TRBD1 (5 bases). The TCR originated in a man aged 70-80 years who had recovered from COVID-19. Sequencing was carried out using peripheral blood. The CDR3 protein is CASSLGQSDKAFF. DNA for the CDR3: TGTGCCAGCAGCCTTGGACAATCTGATAAAGCTTTCTTT.